The T cell receptor (beta chain) described here comes from a study of blood T cell repertoires in COVID-19. Study at large: The analysed material was cDNA or gDNA that came from T cells, B-cell-depleted T cells, or PBMCs.

As originally analysed: Scientists estimated how many nucleated cells there were by amplifying reference gene primers. The table came from immunoSEQ multiplex PCR; TCRdb's copy has only in-frame clones and leaves some out. V and J calls and clone size are copied from that table; D and trimming were computed from the DNA. The sample holds tens of thousands of clones; about 80% are singletons and the top ten take roughly 3.5%. Germline CDR1 reads ENHRY; CDR2 reads SYGVKD. V was clipped by 4 bases and J by 4 bases; unmatched bases: 9. This CDR3 has 16 residues. J is TRBJ2-3 and V is TRBV10-3; 9 bases map to TRBD1. The source of this sequence is a man in his fifties or sixties with acute or convalescent COVID-19. The sample comprised peripheral blood. CDR3 nucleotides: TGTGCCATCAGTGGGCGAGGGACAGGGTCCCCAGATACGCAGTATTTT. Amino acid sequence: CAISGRGTGSPDTQYF.